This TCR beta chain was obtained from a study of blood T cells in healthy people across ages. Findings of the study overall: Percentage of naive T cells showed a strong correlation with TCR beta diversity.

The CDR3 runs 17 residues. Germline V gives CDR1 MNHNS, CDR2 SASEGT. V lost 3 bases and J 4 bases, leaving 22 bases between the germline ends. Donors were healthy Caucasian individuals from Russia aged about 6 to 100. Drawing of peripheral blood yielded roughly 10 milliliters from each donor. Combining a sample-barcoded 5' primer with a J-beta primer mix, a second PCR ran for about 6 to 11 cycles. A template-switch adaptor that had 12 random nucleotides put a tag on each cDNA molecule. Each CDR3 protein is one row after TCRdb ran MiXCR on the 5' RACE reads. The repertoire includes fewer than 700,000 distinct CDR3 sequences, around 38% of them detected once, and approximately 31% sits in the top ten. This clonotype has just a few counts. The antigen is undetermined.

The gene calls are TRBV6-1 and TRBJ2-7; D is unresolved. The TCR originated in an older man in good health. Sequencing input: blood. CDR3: CASSEVAPSWGVYEQYF. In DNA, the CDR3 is TGTGCCAGCAGTGAGGTGGCACCGTCTTGGGGTGTGTACGAGCAGTACTTC.